This T cell receptor (beta chain) appears in the sequencing data of a study of T-cell memory formation after mild COVID-19. The study's findings and limits: Clones contracting over day 15 to 85 were CD4/CD8 balanced, with later expanders leaning CD4+.

One entry per CDR3 protein, called by TCRdb with MiXCR from the 5' RACE reads. The sample records about 320,000 distinct CDR3 sequences, around 15% being singletons. The CDR3 contains 15 residues. V was pared by 6 bases and J by 5 bases, with 19 bases between. Comments on this clonotype: What it binds is unknown.

Material for sequencing was PBMCs or a T cell subset sorted from them (not recorded which). This TCR came from a man between 18 and 29 years old who had mild COVID-19 (a few samples of this study predate the infection). Cell type and time point are not known. The chain links TRBV12-3 or TRBV12-4 to TRBJ2-5; D is possibly TRBD2 (7 bases). CDR3 DNA sequence: TGTGCCAGCAGCTCTCCCGGGGAGGGGGGGGAGACCCAGTACTTC. Protein product: CASSSPGEGGETQYF.